The next 24 T cell receptor beta chains were all read from a single sample in a study of T-cell reconstitution after alpha-beta-depleted transplantation in children. The library targeted TCRbeta and was prepared with unique molecular identifiers. TCRdb processed the PCR reads anew with MiXCR; each CDR3 protein has one entry. The data show approximately 490,000 distinct CDR3 sequences, around an eighth seen once. The material sequenced was PBMCs from the stem cell graft donor, taken from the stem cell graft. These receptors all come from a human donor who donated a stem cell graft to a child with combined immunodeficiency.

The rearrangement joins TRBV7-8 to TRBJ1-6; 8 bases line up with TRBD1. V was clipped by 5 bases and J by 10 bases; unmatched bases: 10. The length of the CDR3 is 15 residues. Germline V lookup: CDR1 SGHVS, CDR2 FQNEAQ. The CDR3 is CASSPQGALGSPLHF. CDR3 nucleotide sequence: TGTGCCAGCAGCCCGCAGGGGGCTTTAGGGTCACCCCTCCACTTT.

The J gene is TRBJ2-7, the V gene TRBV5-1, with unresolved D. Trimming stripped 2 bases from V and 6 bases from J, with 15 bases between. The CDR3 spans 14 residues. Germline lookup yields CDR1 SGHRS and CDR2 YFSETQ. The CDR3 DNA reads as TGCGCCAGCAGCTTCACTGACGGGCAAGGCGAGCAGTACTTC. This encodes CASSFTDGQGEQYF.

This rearrangement joins TRBV2 to TRBJ2-3, with TRBD2 identical over 14 bases. CDR1 is SNHLY and CDR2 is FYNNEI in the germline V gene. Trimming took 10 bases from V and 3 from J; bases not matched to a gene: 15. This CDR3 comprises 18 residues. DNA of the CDR3: TGTGCCATCTGTTTACGGATGACTAGCGGGGGGGCTACAGATACGCAGTATTTT. It specifies CAICLRMTSGGATDTQYF.

This clonotype was counted at least ten times. The rearrangement joins TRBV4-2 to TRBJ1-1; no reliable D call. The CDR3 is 14 residues long. The germline V and J ends were trimmed by 4 bases and 3 bases, with 12 bases remaining between them. From germline, CDR1 is LGHNA and CDR2 YNFKEQ. The CDR3 DNA is TGTGCCAGCAGCCCCGGAGCTGCGGACACTGAAGCTTTCTTT. Residues: CASSPGAADTEAFF.

This clonotype has at least ten counts. The chain employs TRBV5-6 and TRBJ2-1, with D maybe TRBD2 (5 bases). This CDR3 has 12 amino acids. Germline V CDR1 and CDR2: SGHDT, YYEEEE. Trimming took 3 bases from V and 8 from J, leaving 9 bases between them. The CDR3 DNA reads as TGTGCCAGCAGCTACGGGGTGGATGAGCAGTTCTTC. Translating gives CASSYGVDEQFF. The whole variable domain, filled in from reference TRBV5-6 and TRBJ2-1, reads DAGVTQSPTHLIKTRGQQVTLRCSPKSGHDTVSWYQQALGQGPQFIFQYYEEEERQRGNFPDRFSGHQFPNYSSELNVNALLLGDSALYLCASSYGVDEQFFGPGTRLTVL.

The rearrangement uses TRBV20-1 and TRBJ2-1; possible D gene TRBD1, 5 bases. CDR1 and CDR2 from the germline V gene are DFQATT and SNEGSKA (reference sequence). This CDR3 region has 12 residues. With 2 bases removed from V and 4 bases from J, the gap between germline ends came to 6 bases. CDR3 sequence reads: CSARRQYNEQFF. The DNA for the CDR3 is TGCAGTGCTAGAAGACAGTACAATGAGCAGTTCTTC.

This clonotype was seen a few times. The chain recombines TRBV9 with TRBJ2-7; no reliable D call. Trimming shortened V by 0 bases and J by 0 bases, and 13 bases separated the two germline ends. There are 16 residues in the CDR3. The germline V gene encodes CDR1 SGDLS and CDR2 YYNGEE. The DNA of the CDR3 is TGTGCCAGCAGCGTAGGGGTTATGGGTTCCTCCTACGAGCAGTACTTC. Its protein product is CASSVGVMGSSYEQYF.

The CDR3 spells CATSRAPGQGKYNEQFF. The DNA of the CDR3 is TGTGCCACCAGTAGGGCCCCGGGACAGGGAAAATATAATGAGCAGTTCTTC. The V and J genes are TRBV24-1 and TRBJ2-1, with 9 bases lining up with TRBD1. Germline V lookup: CDR1 KGHDR, CDR2 SFDVKD. CDR3 length: 17 residues. V was pared by 6 bases and J by 7 bases, with 15 bases of the junction left unmatched.

This clonotype was picked up many times. This sequence joins TRBV6-5 and TRBJ1-5; D perhaps matches TRBD1 (6 bases). Germline V gene lookup returns CDR1 MNHEY and CDR2 SVGAGI. The V and J ends lost 5 bases and 6 bases respectively, with 17 bases between them. This CDR3 has 15 amino acids. CDR3 in DNA: TGTGCCAGCAGTAACATAGCAACAGGGTCTCAGCCCCAGCATTTT. This encodes CASSNIATGSQPQHF.

This clonotype has only one observation. This chain links TRBV6-4 with TRBJ2-7; 10 nucleotides agree with TRBD1. CDR3 length equals 15 residues. V was pared by 9 bases and J by 3 bases, with 11 bases of the junction left unmatched. Looked up from germline, CDR1 is MRHNA and CDR2 is SNTAGT. CDR3: CARGPGQGRLYEQYF. As DNA, the CDR3 is TGTGCCAGGGGCCCGGGACAGGGGCGCCTCTACGAGCAGTACTTC.

This clonotype was seen more than once but under ten times. This chain connects TRBV11-2 to TRBJ2-1, with 8 bases identical to TRBD2. With 1 base clipped from V and 1 base from J, the junction kept 9 bases outside the gene matches. CDR1 is SGHAT and CDR2 is FQNNGV in the germline V gene. CDR3 length: 18 residues. CDR3 bases: TGTGCCAGCAGCTTAGGCAGCGGGAGTTGGGGTTCCTACAATGAGCAGTTCTTC. Protein: CASSLGSGSWGSYNEQFF.

The sample holds a few counts of this clonotype. The V and J genes are TRBV7-8 and TRBJ1-1; maybe TRBD1 (5 bases). The ends were cut back, 3 bases at V and 1 base at J, with 9 bases in the middle. Germline values: CDR1 SGHVS, CDR2 FQNEAQ. The CDR3 runs 14 residues. The DNA of the CDR3 is TGTGCCAGCAGCTTCAGACAGAAGAACACTGAAGCTTTCTTT. Amino acids: CASSFRQKNTEAFF.

In this sample, this clonotype turned up a few times. The rearrangement uses TRBV27 and TRBJ2-5, with 7 bases that match TRBD2. CDR1 MNHEY and CDR2 SMNVEV come from the germline V gene (reference sequence). The V segment lost 5 bases and the J segment 4 bases; nucleotides outside the gene matches: 13. The CDR3 sequence is 16 residues long. This CDR3 is CASSTWEGGRRETQYF. The CDR3 region has the DNA TGTGCCAGCAGTACCTGGGAGGGTGGCAGGCGAGAGACCCAGTACTTC.

This clonotype was seen ten or more times. The V and J genes are TRBV11-2 and TRBJ2-2; D is unclear. The CDR3 runs 14 residues. Germline loops: CDR1 SGHAT, CDR2 FQNNGV. The V end was cut by 4 bases, the J end by 4 bases, with 10 bases between. The CDR3 DNA follows: TGTGCCAGCAGCTCGACTCTTCGCACCGGGGAGCTGTTTTTT. Amino acids: CASSSTLRTGELFF.

This clonotype has just a few counts. This rearrangement joins TRBV7-3 to TRBJ2-7; 7 bases line up with TRBD2. This CDR3 is built from 15 residues. V lost 0 bases, J lost 2 bases, and 4 bases stayed unmatched. Germline V gene lookup returns CDR1 SGHTA and CDR2 FQGTGA. This CDR3 reads CASSLTASGAYEQYF. The CDR3 coding sequence is TGTGCCAGCAGCTTAACGGCTAGCGGCGCCTACGAGCAGTACTTC.

The gene calls are TRBV5-1 and TRBJ2-1; TRBD2 matches at 8 bases. V trimming: 1 base; J trimming: 6 bases; junction bases outside the gene matches: 6. The CDR3 sequence is 15 residues long. Germline V gene sequence: CDR1 SGHRS, CDR2 YFSETQ. The CDR3 DNA follows: TGCGCCAGCAGCTTGCAAACCGGGACTAGCAATGAGCAGTTCTTC. Translation gives CASSLQTGTSNEQFF.

The chain couples TRBV20-1 to TRBJ2-1; D is uncertain. Trimming shortened V by 1 base and J by 8 bases, and 12 bases separated the two germline ends. The CDR3 extends over 13 amino acids. The germline V gene encodes CDR1 DFQATT and CDR2 SNEGSKA (reference sequence). The DNA of the CDR3 is TGCAGTGCTAGAGGCCCCGTTCTGGATGAGCAGTTCTTC. This codes for CSARGPVLDEQFF.

This clonotype was counted between two and nine times. This chain uses TRBV6-5 with TRBJ2-7; unclear D gene. Deletions cut 4 bases from V and 3 bases from J, with 16 bases between. This CDR3 comprises 15 residues. The germline CDR1 and CDR2 sequences are MNHEY and SVGAGI. CDR3 in DNA: TGTGCCAGCAGTTCTTCCTCTCAGCCCAACTACGAGCAGTACTTC. This encodes CASSSSSQPNYEQYF.

This clonotype was counted only a few times. The chain uses TRBV7-3 and TRBJ1-2, with TRBD1 identical over 7 bases. Germline lookup yields CDR1 SGHTA and CDR2 FQGTGA. J was trimmed by 8 bases and V by 5 bases; bases with no gene match: 14. CDR3 length: 15 amino acids. The CDR3 sequence: CASSPRGGQGEGYTF. Written as DNA, the CDR3 is TGTGCCAGCAGCCCCAGAGGGGGCCAGGGCGAAGGCTACACCTTC.

V gene TRBV18 combines with J gene TRBJ2-5; D is uncertain. This CDR3 region has 14 residues. Trimming cost V 1 base and J 4 bases, with 10 bases left between them. Germline CDR1 reads KGHSH; CDR2 reads LQKENI. This CDR3 reads CASSPQYYSETQYF. The DNA of the CDR3 is TGTGCCAGCTCACCACAATACTACTCAGAGACCCAGTACTTC.

This clonotype turned up a few times. The gene calls are TRBV11-2 and TRBJ2-7; D gene ambiguous. The CDR3 is 15 residues long. The germline CDR1 and CDR2 sequences are SGHAT and FQNNGV. Trimming pared 1 base from V and 6 bases from J, leaving 16 bases between. The CDR3 DNA is TGTGCCAGCAGCTTAGTGGGCCGAGTGCATTTCGAGCAGTACTTC. Translating it yields CASSLVGRVHFEQYF.

V and J are TRBV20-1 and TRBJ2-5, with 8 bases lining up with TRBD1. The CDR3 is 12 residues long. The V segment lost 6 bases and the J segment 5 bases; nucleotides outside the gene matches: 5. Germline values: CDR1 DFQATT, CDR2 SNEGSKA (reference sequence). The CDR3 DNA is TGCAGTGCAACCGACAGGGGTGAGACCCAGTACTTC. As protein: CSATDRGETQYF.

The V and J genes are TRBV7-8 and TRBJ1-1, with D possibly TRBD1 on 5 matching bases. V was cut by 5 bases and J by 7 bases, with 20 bases left in between. The CDR3 has 15 amino acids. Germline CDR1 is SGHVS and CDR2 is FQNEAQ. This CDR3 is CASSQTRDSRGEAFF. CDR3 coding DNA: TGTGCCAGCAGCCAAACCCGGGACTCAAGGGGTGAAGCTTTCTTT.

Notes on this clonotype: One end of the junction is discordant with germline, which a read error may explain. This chain uses TRBV3-1 with TRBJ2-3, with D unclear. The CDR3 totals 13 residues. The germline gives CDR1 LGHDT, CDR2 YNNKEL (reference sequence). The DNA for the CDR3 is TGTGCCTGCAGGATGAAGGGCGCAGATACGCAGTATTTT. Translated, it gives CACRMKGADTQYF.